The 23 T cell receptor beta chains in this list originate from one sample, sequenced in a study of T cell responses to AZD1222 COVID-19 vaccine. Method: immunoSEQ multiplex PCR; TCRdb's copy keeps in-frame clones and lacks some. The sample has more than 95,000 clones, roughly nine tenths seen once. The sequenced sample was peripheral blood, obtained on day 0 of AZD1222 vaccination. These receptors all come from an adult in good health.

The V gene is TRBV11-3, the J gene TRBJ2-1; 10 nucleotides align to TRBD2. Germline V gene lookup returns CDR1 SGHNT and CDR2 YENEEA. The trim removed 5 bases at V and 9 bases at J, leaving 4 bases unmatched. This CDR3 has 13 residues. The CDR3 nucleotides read TGTGCCAGCAGCCCTCGGACTAGCGGTGAGCAGTTCTTC. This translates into CASSPRTSGEQFF.

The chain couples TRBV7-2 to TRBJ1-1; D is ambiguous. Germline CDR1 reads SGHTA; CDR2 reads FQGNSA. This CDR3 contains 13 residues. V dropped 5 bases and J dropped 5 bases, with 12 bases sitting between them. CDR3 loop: CASSPMTGTEAFF. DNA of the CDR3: TGTGCCAGCAGCCCGATGACGGGAACTGAAGCTTTCTTT.

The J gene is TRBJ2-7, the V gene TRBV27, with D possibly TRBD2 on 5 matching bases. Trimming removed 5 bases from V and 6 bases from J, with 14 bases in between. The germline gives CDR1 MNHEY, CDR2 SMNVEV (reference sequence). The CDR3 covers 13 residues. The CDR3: CASSPSRGAEQYF. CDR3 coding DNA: TGTGCCAGCAGTCCCTCCCGGGGAGCCGAGCAGTACTTC.

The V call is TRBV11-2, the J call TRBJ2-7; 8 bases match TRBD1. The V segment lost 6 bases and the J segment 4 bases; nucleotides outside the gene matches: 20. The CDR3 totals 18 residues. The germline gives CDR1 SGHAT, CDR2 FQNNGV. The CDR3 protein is CASRESGSVSGGQYEQYF. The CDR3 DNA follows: TGTGCCAGCAGGGAATCAGGTTCGGTGTCAGGGGGCCAATACGAGCAGTACTTC.

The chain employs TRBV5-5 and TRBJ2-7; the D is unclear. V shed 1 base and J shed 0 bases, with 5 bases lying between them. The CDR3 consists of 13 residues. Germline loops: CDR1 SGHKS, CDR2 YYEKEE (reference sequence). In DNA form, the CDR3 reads TGTGCCAGCAGCTTGTATAGCTCCTACGAGCAGTACTTC. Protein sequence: CASSLYSSYEQYF.

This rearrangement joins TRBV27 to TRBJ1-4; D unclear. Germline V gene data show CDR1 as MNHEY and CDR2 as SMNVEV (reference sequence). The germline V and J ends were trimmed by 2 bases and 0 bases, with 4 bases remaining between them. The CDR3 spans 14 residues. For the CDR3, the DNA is TGTGCCAGCAGTTTAGTAGCAACTAATGAAAAACTGTTTTTT. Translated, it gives CASSLVATNEKLFF.

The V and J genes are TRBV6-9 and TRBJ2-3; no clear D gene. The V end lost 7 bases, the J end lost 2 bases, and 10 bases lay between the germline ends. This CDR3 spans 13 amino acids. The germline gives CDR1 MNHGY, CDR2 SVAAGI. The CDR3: CASKRSVTDTQYF. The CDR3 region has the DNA TGTGCCAGCAAAAGGAGCGTCACAGATACGCAGTATTTT.

CDR3 sequence: CASSQFRGSGTEAFF. The DNA of the CDR3 is TGTGCCAGCAGCCAGTTCAGGGGAAGCGGGACTGAAGCTTTCTTT. The gene calls are TRBV3-1 (or the pseudogene TRBV3-2) and TRBJ1-1; D perhaps matches TRBD1 (6 bases). The V and J ends lost 3 bases and 5 bases respectively, with 16 bases between them. The CDR3 has 15 residues. Germline V gene data show CDR1 as LGHDT and CDR2 as YNNKEL (reference sequence).

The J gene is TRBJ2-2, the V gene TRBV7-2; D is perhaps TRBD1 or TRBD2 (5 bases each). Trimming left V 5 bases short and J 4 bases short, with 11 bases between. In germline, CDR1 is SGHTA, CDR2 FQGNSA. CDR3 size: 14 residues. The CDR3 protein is CASSPGRITGELFF. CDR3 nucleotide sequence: TGTGCCAGCAGCCCGGGACGGATCACCGGGGAGCTGTTTTTT.

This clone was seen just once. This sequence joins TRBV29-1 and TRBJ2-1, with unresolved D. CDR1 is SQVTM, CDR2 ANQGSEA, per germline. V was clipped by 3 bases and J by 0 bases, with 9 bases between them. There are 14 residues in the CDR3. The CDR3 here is CSVEGLYSYNEQFF. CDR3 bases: TGCAGCGTTGAGGGGTTATACTCCTACAATGAGCAGTTCTTC.

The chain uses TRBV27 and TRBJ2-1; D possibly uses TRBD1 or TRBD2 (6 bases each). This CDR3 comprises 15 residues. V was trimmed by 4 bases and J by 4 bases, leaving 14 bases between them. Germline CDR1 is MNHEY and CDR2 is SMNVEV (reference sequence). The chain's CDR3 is CASSSHRGVYNEQFF. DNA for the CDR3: TGTGCCAGCAGTTCCCATAGGGGGGTATACAATGAGCAGTTCTTC.

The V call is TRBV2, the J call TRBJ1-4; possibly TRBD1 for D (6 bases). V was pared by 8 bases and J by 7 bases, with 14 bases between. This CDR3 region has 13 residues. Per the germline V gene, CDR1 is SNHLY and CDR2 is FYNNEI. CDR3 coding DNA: TGTGCCAGCGTTCAGGGGAGGGGTGAAAAACTGTTTTTT. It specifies CASVQGRGEKLFF.

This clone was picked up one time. The CDR3 region has the DNA TGTGCCAGCAGCGGCAGGACTAGCGGGAGGCGGGAAGAGACCCAGTACTTC. Translated, it gives CASSGRTSGRREETQYF. V is TRBV5-5 and J is TRBJ2-5; 14 nucleotides line up with TRBD2. The CDR3 covers 17 residues. The germline gives CDR1 SGHKS, CDR2 YYEKEE (reference sequence). Unmatched junction bases numbered 8, after V lost 4 bases and J lost 3 bases.

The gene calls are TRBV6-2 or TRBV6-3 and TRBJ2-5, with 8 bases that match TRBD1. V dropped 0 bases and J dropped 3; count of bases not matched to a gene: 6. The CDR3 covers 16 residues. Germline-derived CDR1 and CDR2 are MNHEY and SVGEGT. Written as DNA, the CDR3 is TGTGCCAGCAGTTACTCGAGGACAGGGTTCAAAGAGACCCAGTACTTC. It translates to CASSYSRTGFKETQYF.

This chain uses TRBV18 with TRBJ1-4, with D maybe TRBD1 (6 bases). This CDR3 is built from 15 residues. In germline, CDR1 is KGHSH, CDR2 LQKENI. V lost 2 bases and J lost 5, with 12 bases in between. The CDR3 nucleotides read TGTGCCAGCTCACCATCCGGGACACCGAATGAAAAACTGTTTTTT. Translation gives CASSPSGTPNEKLFF. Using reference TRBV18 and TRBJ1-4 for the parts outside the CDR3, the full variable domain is NAGVMQNPRHLVRRRGQEARLRCSPMKGHSHVYWYRQLPEEGLKFMVYLQKENIIDESGMPKERFSAEFPKEGPSILRIQQVVRGDSAAYFCASSPSGTPNEKLFFGSGTQLSVL.

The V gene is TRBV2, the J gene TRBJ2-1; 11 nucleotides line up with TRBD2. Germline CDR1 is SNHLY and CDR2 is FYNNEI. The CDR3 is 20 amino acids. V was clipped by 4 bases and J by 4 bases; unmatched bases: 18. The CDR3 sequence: CASSGGLAGTSRGLYNEQFF. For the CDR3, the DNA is TGTGCCAGCAGTGGAGGACTAGCGGGTACGAGCCGGGGGCTTTACAATGAGCAGTTCTTC.

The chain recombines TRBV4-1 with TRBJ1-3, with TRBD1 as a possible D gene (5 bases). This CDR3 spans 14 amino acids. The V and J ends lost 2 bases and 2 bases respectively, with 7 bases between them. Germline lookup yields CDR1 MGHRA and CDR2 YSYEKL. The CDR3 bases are TGCGCCAGCAGCCAACTGGGGGCTGGAAACACCATATATTTT. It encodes CASSQLGAGNTIYF.

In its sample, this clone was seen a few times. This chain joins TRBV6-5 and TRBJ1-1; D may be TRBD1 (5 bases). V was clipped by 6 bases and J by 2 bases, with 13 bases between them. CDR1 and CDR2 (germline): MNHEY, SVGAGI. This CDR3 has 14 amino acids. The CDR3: CASRAQGANTEAFF. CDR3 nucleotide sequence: TGTGCCAGCAGGGCGCAGGGAGCTAACACTGAAGCTTTCTTT.

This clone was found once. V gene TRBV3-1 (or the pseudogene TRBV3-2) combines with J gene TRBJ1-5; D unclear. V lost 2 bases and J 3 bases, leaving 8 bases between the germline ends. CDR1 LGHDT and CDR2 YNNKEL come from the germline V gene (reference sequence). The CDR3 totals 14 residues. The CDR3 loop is CASSQTGDNQPQHF. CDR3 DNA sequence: TGTGCCAGCAGCCAAACGGGTGACAATCAGCCCCAGCATTTT.

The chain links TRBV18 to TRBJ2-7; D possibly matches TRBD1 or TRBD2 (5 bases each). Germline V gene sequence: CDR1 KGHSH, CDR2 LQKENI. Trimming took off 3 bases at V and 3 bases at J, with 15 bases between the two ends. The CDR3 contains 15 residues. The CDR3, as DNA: TGTGCCAGCTCACCGACGGGGACCGGTAACTACGAGCAGTACTTC. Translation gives CASSPTGTGNYEQYF.

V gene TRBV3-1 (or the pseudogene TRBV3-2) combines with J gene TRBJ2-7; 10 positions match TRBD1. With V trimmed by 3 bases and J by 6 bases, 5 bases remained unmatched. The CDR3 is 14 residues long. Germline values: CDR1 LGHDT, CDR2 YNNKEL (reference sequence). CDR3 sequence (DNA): TGTGCCAGCAGCCAGGGACAGGGGAACTTCGAGCAGTACTTC. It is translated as CASSQGQGNFEQYF.

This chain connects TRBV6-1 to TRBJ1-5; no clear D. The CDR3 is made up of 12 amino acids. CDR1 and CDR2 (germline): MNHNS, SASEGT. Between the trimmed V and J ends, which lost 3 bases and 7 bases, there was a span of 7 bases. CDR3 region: CASSDYGQPQHF. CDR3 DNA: TGTGCCAGCAGTGATTACGGGCAGCCCCAGCATTTT.

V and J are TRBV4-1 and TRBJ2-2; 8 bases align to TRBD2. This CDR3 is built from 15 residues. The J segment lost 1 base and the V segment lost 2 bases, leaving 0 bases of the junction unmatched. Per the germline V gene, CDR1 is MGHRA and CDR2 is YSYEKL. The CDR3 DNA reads TGCGCCAGCAGCCAACTAGCGGGGAACACCGGGGAGCTGTTTTTT. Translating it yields CASSQLAGNTGELFF.